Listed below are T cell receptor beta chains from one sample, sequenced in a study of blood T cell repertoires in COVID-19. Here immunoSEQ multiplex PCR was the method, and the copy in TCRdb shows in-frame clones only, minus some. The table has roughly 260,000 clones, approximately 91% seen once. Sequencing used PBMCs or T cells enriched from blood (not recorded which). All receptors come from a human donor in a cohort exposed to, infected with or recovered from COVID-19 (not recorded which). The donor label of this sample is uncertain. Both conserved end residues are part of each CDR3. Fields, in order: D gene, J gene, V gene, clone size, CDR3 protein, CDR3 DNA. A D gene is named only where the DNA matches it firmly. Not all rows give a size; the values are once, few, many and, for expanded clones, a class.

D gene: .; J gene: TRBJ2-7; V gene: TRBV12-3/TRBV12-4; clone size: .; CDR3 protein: CASSSGNGEQYF; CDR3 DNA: TGTGCCAGCAGTTCGGGGAACGGCGAGCAGTACTTC
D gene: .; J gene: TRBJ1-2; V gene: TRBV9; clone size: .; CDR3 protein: CASSVGGNYGYTF; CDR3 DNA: TGTGCCAGCAGCGTGGGGGGGAACTATGGCTACACCTTC
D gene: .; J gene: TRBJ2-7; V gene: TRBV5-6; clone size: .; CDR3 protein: CASSPGLETYEQYF; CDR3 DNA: TGTGCCAGCAGCCCCGGACTGGAAACCTACGAGCAGTACTTC
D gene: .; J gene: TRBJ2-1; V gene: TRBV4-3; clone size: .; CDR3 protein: CASSQGPRQDNEQFF; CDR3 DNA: TGCGCCAGCAGCCAAGGCCCAAGGCAGGACAATGAGCAGTTCTTC
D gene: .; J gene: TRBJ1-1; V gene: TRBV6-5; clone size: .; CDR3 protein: CASSYSILDMNTEAFF; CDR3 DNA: TGTGCCAGCAGTTACTCGATTTTAGACATGAACACTGAAGCTTTCTTT
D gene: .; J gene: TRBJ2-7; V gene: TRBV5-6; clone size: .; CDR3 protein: CASSSLQGIYEQYF; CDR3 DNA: TGTGCCAGCAGCTCGCTACAGGGCATCTACGAGCAGTACTTC
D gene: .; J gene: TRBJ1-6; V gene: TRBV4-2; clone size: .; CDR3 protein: CASSPIGTRGGSPLHF; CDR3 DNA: TGTGCCAGCAGCCCTATAGGGACTCGGGGGGGTTCACCCCTCCACTTT
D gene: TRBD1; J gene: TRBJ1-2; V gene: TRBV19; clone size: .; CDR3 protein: CASSAIPGGQGYGYTF; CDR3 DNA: TGTGCCAGTAGCGCTATACCGGGTGGACAGGGCTATGGCTACACCTTC
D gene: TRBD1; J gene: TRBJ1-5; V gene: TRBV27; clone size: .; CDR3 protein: CASSFTHDRASKGNQPQHF; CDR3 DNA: TGTGCCAGCAGTTTTACCCACGACAGGGCCTCAAAGGGCAATCAGCCCCAGCATTTT
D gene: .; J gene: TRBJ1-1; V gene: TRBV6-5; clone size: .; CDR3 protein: CASSLQAAGNTEAFF; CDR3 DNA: TGTGCCAGCAGTCTCCAGGCGGCGGGGAACACTGAAGCTTTCTTT
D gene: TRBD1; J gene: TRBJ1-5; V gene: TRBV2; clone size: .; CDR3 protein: CATGQGNQPQHF; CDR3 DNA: TGTGCCACTGGACAGGGGAATCAGCCCCAGCATTTT
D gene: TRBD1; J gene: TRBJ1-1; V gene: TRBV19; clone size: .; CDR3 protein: CASRVTGEGTEAFF; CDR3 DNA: TGTGCCAGTAGAGTGACAGGGGAGGGGACTGAAGCTTTCTTT
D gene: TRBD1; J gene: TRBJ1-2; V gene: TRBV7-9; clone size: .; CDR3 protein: CASSSQGAYYGYTF; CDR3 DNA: TGTGCCAGCAGCTCACAGGGGGCTTACTATGGCTACACCTTC
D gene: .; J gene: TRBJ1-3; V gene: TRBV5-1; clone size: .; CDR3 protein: CASSLGGLSGNTIYF; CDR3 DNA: TGCGCCAGCAGCTTGGGAGGGCTCAGTGGAAACACCATATATTTT
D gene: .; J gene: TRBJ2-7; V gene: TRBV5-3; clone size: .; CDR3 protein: CARIHSEQYF; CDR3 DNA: TGTGCCAGAATTCATTCCGAGCAGTACTTC
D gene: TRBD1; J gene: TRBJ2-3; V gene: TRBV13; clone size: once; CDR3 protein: CASSLEGQGLTDTQYF; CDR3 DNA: TGTGCCAGCAGCTTAGAAGGACAGGGGCTCACAGATACGCAGTATTTT
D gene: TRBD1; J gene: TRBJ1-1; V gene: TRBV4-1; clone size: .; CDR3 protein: CASSLQGATEAFF; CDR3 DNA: TGCGCCAGCAGCCTACAGGGGGCCACTGAAGCTTTCTTT
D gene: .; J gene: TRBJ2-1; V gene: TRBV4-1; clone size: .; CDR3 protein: CASSRARTENNEQFF; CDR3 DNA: TGCGCCAGCAGCCGCGCCCGGACAGAAAACAATGAGCAGTTCTTC